The rows below give T cell receptor beta chains drawn from one sample of a study of shared clonotypes between healthy human individuals. Data came from immunoSEQ multiplex PCR; TCRdb stores just in-frame clones and leaves some out. In the table there are 2.3 million or so clones, approximately 95% of which are singletons. Sequencing used naive CD4+ T cells from PBMCs. These receptors all come from a man aged 18-30 years in good health. Some clones in this sample may be carry-over from other donors' samples. Both conserved end residues are part of each CDR3.

TRBJ2-6 TRBV6-6 CASIMDGARGANVLTF
TRBJ2-7 TRBV7-2 CASSRVAGGKRYEQYF
TRBJ2-2 TRBV6-5 CASSYSRNTGELFF
TRBJ2-2 TRBV9 CASSVVGENTGELFF
TRBJ2-3 TRBV15 CATSSDLTGVAQYF
TRBJ2-2 TRBV7-3 CASSFGSAGELFF
TRBJ2-7 TRBV19 CASSPRSAWTTYEQYF
TRBJ2-7 TRBV18 CASSPGTGVYEQYF
TRBJ1-5 TRBV9 CASSGRDAPGNQPQHF
TRBJ2-2 TRBV4-2 CASSQERLAGGPTGELFF
TRBJ1-5 TRBV19 CASSADRGNQPQHF
TRBJ2-3 TRBV4-2 CASSQVTSDTDTQYF
TRBJ2-5 TRBV7-3 CASSPSRAKETQYF
TRBJ2-7 TRBV9 CASSVEAGGPYEQYF
TRBJ1-5 TRBV19 CATKGRGNQPQHF
TRBJ1-4 TRBV7-9 CASSLAGDTDEKLFF
TRBJ2-7 TRBV27 CASRMWGQGFYEQYF
TRBJ2-5 TRBV9 CASSPSGETQYF
TRBJ2-1 TRBV12-5 CASGRGTDNEQFF
TRBJ2-1 TRBV5-1 CASSFGQDYNEQFF
TRBJ2-1 TRBV11-2 CASSERSSYNEQFF
TRBJ1-3 TRBV6-4 CASSDSNYKPGGGNTIYF
TRBJ2-3 TRBV6-5 CASSYRTPSTDTQYF
TRBJ2-1 TRBV7-3 CASSLNRGSSEQFF
TRBJ1-1 TRBV18 CASSPEVVRNTEAFF
TRBJ1-1 TRBV28 CASSSRDLNTEAFF
TRBJ1-2 TRBV28 CASSRTANYGYTF
TRBJ2-3 TRBV6-6 CASRHTGTDTQYF
TRBJ2-7 TRBV28 CASRLDRIVYEQYF
TRBJ1-4 TRBV2 CASSEGRGPEKLFF
TRBJ2-2 TRBV6-1 CASKTSGAYTGELFF
TRBJ2-7 TRBV7-9 CASSPGRSYEQYF
TRBJ2-2 TRBV29-1 CSVLHWDRTSGELFF
TRBJ1-1 TRBV5-1 CASSAIQGMNTEAFF
TRBJ1-2 TRBV7-8 CASKGGGNYGYTF
TRBJ1-1 TRBV2 CATSLNTEAFF
TRBJ2-7 TRBV28 CASSLLVAGLNHEQYF
TRBJ2-7 TRBV7-8 CASSLVPTGQTYEQYF
TRBJ2-1 TRBV28 CASSPTSGERGLNEQFF
TRBJ2-2 TRBV7-9 CASSPQSGELFF
TRBJ1-2 TRBV7-9 CASSLAGRSNRYTF
TRBJ2-1 TRBV18 CASSATHEQFF
TRBJ2-2 TRBV11-2 CASSPTAGAGNTGELFF
TRBJ2-3 TRBV7-2 CASSYQPLAGVSDTQYF
TRBJ2-5 TRBV28 CASSRSGRETQYF
TRBJ1-4 TRBV7-2 CASSLDGTLFEKLFF